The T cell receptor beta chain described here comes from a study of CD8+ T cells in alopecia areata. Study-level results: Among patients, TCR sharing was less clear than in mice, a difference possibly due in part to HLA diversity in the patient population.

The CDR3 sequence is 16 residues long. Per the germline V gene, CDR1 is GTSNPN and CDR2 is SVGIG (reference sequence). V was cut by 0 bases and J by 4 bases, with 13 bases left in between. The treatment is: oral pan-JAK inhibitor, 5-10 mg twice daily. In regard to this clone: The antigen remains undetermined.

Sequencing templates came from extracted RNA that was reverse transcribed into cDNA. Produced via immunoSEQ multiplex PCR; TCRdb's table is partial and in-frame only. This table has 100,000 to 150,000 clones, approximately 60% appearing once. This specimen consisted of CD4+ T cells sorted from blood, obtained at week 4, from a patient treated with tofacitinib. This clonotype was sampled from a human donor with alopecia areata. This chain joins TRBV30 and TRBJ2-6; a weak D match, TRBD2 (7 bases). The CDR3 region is CAWSVGRGAGANVLTF. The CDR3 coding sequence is TGTGCCTGGAGTGTTGGTCGGGGGGCCGGGGCCAACGTCCTGACTTTC.